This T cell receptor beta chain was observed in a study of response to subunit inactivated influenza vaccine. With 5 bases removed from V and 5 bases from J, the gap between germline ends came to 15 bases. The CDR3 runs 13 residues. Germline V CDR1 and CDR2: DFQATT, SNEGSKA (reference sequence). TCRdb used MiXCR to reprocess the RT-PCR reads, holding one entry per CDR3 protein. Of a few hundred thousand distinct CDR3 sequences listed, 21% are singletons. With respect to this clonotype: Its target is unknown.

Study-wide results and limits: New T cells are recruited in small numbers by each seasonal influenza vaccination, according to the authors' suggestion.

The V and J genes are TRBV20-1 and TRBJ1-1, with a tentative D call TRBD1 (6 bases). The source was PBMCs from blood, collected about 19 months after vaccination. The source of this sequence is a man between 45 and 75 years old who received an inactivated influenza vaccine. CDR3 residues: CSARNRVGTEAFF. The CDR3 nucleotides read TGCAGTGCTCGAAACAGGGTCGGTACTGAAGCTTTCTTT.